This T cell receptor beta chain stems from a study of control samples from healthy donors and cancer patients. Sequenced by immunoSEQ multiplex PCR; TCRdb stores in-frame clones only, minus some. The top ten clones hold roughly 9.8% of a sample with about 92,000 clones, roughly four fifths of them seen once. V was clipped by 2 bases and J by 4 bases, with 6 bases between them. From germline, CDR1 is KGHSH and CDR2 LQKENI. This CDR3 is 13 amino acids long. This receptor was taken from a woman aged 55-75 years in good health. This rearrangement joins TRBV18 to TRBJ1-3; D gene ambiguous. The sample was blood. This CDR3 reads CASSPSQGNTIYF. Written as DNA, the CDR3 is TGTGCCAGCTCACCAAGCCAGGGAAACACCATATATTTT.